The 20 T cell receptor beta chains below were found in one sample sequenced in a study of blood T cell repertoires in COVID-19. TCRdb's table, derived via immunoSEQ multiplex PCR, lists solely in-frame clones and lacks some. Of about 200,000 clones in the sample, around nine tenths are singletons; the top ten hold approximately 6.7%. The sequenced sample consisted of peripheral blood. The receptors come from a middle-aged man with acute or convalescent COVID-19.

The chain links TRBV24-1 to TRBJ2-2, with D perhaps matching TRBD1 (6 bases). Germline CDR1 reads KGHDR; CDR2 reads SFDVKD. V lost 7 bases to trimming and J lost 4 bases, with 15 bases between them. This CDR3 spans 15 amino acids. The CDR3 nucleotides are TGTGCCACCAGGCCAGGGGAAGATAGCACCGGGGAGCTGTTTTTT. Its translation: CATRPGEDSTGELFF.

This chain connects TRBV19 to TRBJ2-6, with a weak D call TRBD1 (6 bases). With 2 bases removed from V and 3 bases from J, the gap between germline ends came to 8 bases. Germline V CDR1 and CDR2: LNHDA, SQIVND (reference sequence). The CDR3 is 15 residues long. CDR3: CASSITGIGANVLTF. CDR3 in DNA: TGTGCCAGTAGTATAACAGGGATTGGGGCCAACGTCCTGACTTTC.

This rearrangement joins TRBV24-1 to TRBJ2-5; 10 nucleotides agree with TRBD2. Trimming at V came to 3 bases and at J to 2 bases, leaving 5 bases not matched to a gene. The germline V gene has CDR1 KGHDR and CDR2 SFDVKD. The CDR3 sequence is 16 residues long. CDR3 in amino acids: CATSDGTSGVQETQYF. CDR3 nucleotide sequence: TGTGCCACCAGTGATGGCACTAGCGGGGTACAAGAGACCCAGTACTTC.

The chain uses TRBV18 and TRBJ1-1; D unresolved. CDR3 length: 15 amino acids. The V and J ends lost 1 base and 1 base respectively, with 10 bases between them. The V gene's germline CDR1 is KGHSH and CDR2 LQKENI. CDR3 in DNA: TGTGCCAGCTCACCACGAGGGAGGTCGAACACTGAAGCTTTCTTT. It yields the protein CASSPRGRSNTEAFF.

CDR3 region: CASSLRGGDEQFF. The CDR3 nucleotides are TGTGCCAGCAGCTTGCGGGGGGGCGATGAGCAGTTCTTC. The gene calls are TRBV5-6 and TRBJ2-1; 8 positions match TRBD2. The CDR3 runs 13 residues. Germline CDR1 is SGHDT and CDR2 is YYEEEE. The trim removed 1 base at V and 8 bases at J, leaving 2 bases unmatched. Full variable domain (rest looked up from reference TRBV5-6 and TRBJ2-1): DAGVTQSPTHLIKTRGQQVTLRCSPKSGHDTVSWYQQALGQGPQFIFQYYEEEERQRGNFPDRFSGHQFPNYSSELNVNALLLGDSALYLCASSLRGGDEQFFGPGTRLTVL.

The chain carries TRBV7-2 and TRBJ1-3; D gene unclear. V lost 1 base and J 1 base, leaving 11 bases between the germline ends. CDR1 SGHTA and CDR2 FQGNSA come from the germline V gene. This CDR3 is built from 16 residues. This CDR3 reads CASSLGPVVSGNTIYF. CDR3 DNA: TGTGCCAGCAGCTTAGGTCCCGTTGTATCTGGAAACACCATATATTTT.

This clone was found once. This chain links TRBV7-2 with TRBJ2-1; the D gene is possibly TRBD1 (6 bases). CDR3 size: 17 residues. The germline gives CDR1 SGHTA, CDR2 FQGNSA. The V end was cut by 4 bases, the J end by 1 base, with 17 bases between. CDR3 coding DNA: TGTGCCAGCAGCTACCCACAGGGACGGAATTCCTACAATGAGCAGTTCTTC. This encodes CASSYPQGRNSYNEQFF.

The rearrangement links TRBV6-5 to TRBJ1-1, with D perhaps TRBD1 (5 bases). CDR3 length equals 14 residues. Trimming took 0 bases from V and 5 from J, leaving 10 bases between them. Germline V lookup: CDR1 MNHEY, CDR2 SVGAGI. CDR3 nucleotides: TGTGCCAGCAGTTACTCCTACCGGGGGACTGAAGCTTTCTTT. This translates into CASSYSYRGTEAFF.

The chain uses TRBV19 and TRBJ2-5, with 8 bases lining up with TRBD1. The CDR3 contains 16 residues. In germline, CDR1 is LNHDA, CDR2 SQIVND (reference sequence). The V gene end was trimmed by 5 bases and the J gene end by 2 bases; junction bases not matched to a gene: 10. The chain's CDR3 is CASSSGQGVLQETQYF. The CDR3 region has the DNA TGTGCCAGTAGTTCCGGACAGGGTGTTCTTCAAGAGACCCAGTACTTC. Full variable domain (outside the CDR3, taken from reference TRBV19 and TRBJ2-5): DGGITQSPKYLFRKEGQNVTLSCEQNLNHDAMYWYRQDPGQGLRLIYYSQIVNDFQKGDIAEGYSVSREKKESFPLTVTSAQKNPTAFYLCASSSGQGVLQETQYFGPGTRLLVL.

The genes are TRBV19 and TRBJ2-3, with a weak D call TRBD2 (6 bases). Trimming took off 3 bases at V and 4 bases at J, with 17 bases between the two ends. The CDR3 covers 16 residues. Germline CDR1 and CDR2: LNHDA and SQIVND (reference sequence). Here the CDR3 DNA reads TGTGCCAGTAGTATGGTCAACTGGAGGGGCGCAGATACGCAGTATTTT. Amino acid sequence: CASSMVNWRGADTQYF.

The J gene is TRBJ1-3, the V gene TRBV10-2, with a tentative D call TRBD1 (5 bases). Per germline, CDR1 WSHSY and CDR2 SAAADI. The CDR3 totals 15 residues. V shed 2 bases and J shed 9 bases, with 17 bases lying between them. The CDR3 DNA reads as TGCGCCAGCAGTGAGCCAGGGTCCGTTCCTAGCACCATATATTTT. Its protein is CASSEPGSVPSTIYF.

This clone was seen a handful of times. The J gene is TRBJ1-5, the V gene TRBV6-5, with D possibly matching TRBD1 (5 bases). The V gene's germline CDR1 is MNHEY and CDR2 SVGAGI. The V end lost 7 bases, the J end lost 4 bases, and 14 bases lay between the germline ends. CDR3 length: 14 amino acids. CDR3 sequence (DNA): TGTGCCAGCACGGGCAGGTCAGGGAATCAGCCCCAGCATTTT. Its protein product is CASTGRSGNQPQHF.

This clone was detected once. The chain uses TRBV3-1 (or the pseudogene TRBV3-2) and TRBJ2-5, with 8 nucleotides matching TRBD2. Losses at the gene ends were 0 bases for V and 5 bases for J; bases not matched to a gene: 2. Germline lookup yields CDR1 LGHDT and CDR2 YNNKEL (reference sequence). The CDR3 is 14 amino acids. CDR3 sequence (DNA): TGTGCCAGCAGCCAAGAGACTAGCGAGGAGACCCAGTACTTC. It is translated as CASSQETSEETQYF.

This clone was observed once. The rearrangement joins TRBV7-2 to TRBJ2-1, with 8 bases aligning to TRBD2. The germline V gene encodes CDR1 SGHTA and CDR2 FQGNSA. The CDR3 has 16 residues. Trimming removed 2 bases from V and 3 bases from J; junction bases left unmatched: 6. CDR3 in DNA: TGTGCCAGCAGCTTACTTGCGGGGGGAAACTACAATGAGCAGTTCTTC. Protein: CASSLLAGGNYNEQFF.

V gene TRBV28 combines with J gene TRBJ2-2, with no clear D. The CDR3 spans 14 residues. Germline CDR1 and CDR2: MDHEN and SYDVKM. Trimming pared 7 bases from V and 2 bases from J, leaving 11 bases between. In DNA, the CDR3 is TGTGCCAGCACTTTCCGGGTAAACACCGGGGAGCTGTTTTTT. Translated: CASTFRVNTGELFF.

The CDR3 DNA is TGTGCCAGTAGTACCCAGGGGAACGAGCAGTACTTC. It translates to CASSTQGNEQYF. This chain connects TRBV19 to TRBJ2-7; the D gene is possibly TRBD1 (6 bases). The CDR3 contains 12 residues. Germline V gene lookup returns CDR1 LNHDA and CDR2 SQIVND (reference sequence). The germline V and J ends were trimmed by 4 bases and 5 bases, with 9 bases remaining between them. Based on the CDR3 plus reference TRBV19 and TRBJ2-7, the full variable domain is DGGITQSPKYLFRKEGQNVTLSCEQNLNHDAMYWYRQDPGQGLRLIYYSQIVNDFQKGDIAEGYSVSREKKESFPLTVTSAQKNPTAFYLCASSTQGNEQYFGPGTRLTVT.

This rearrangement joins TRBV9 to TRBJ2-3, with 8 positions matching TRBD2. CDR3 size: 17 residues. With 0 bases clipped from V and 1 base from J, the junction kept 7 bases outside the gene matches. The germline V gene has CDR1 SGDLS and CDR2 YYNGEE. CDR3 DNA: TGTGCCAGCAGCGTAGCCCCCGGGGGGGTCGGCACAGATACGCAGTATTTT. It encodes CASSVAPGGVGTDTQYF. The full variable domain, rest sourced from reference TRBV9 and TRBJ2-3, is DSGVTQTPKHLITATGQRVTLRCSPRSGDLSVYWYQQSLDQGLQFLIQYYNGEERAKGNILERFSAQQFPDLHSELNLSSLELGDSALYFCASSVAPGGVGTDTQYFGPGTRLTVL.

In this sample, this clone turned up once. The gene calls are TRBV29-1 and TRBJ1-1, with a weak D call TRBD1 (5 bases). Germline V gene sequence: CDR1 SQVTM, CDR2 ANQGSEA. The CDR3 length is 13 residues. V lost 8 bases to trimming and J lost 5 bases, with 18 bases between them. The CDR3 bases are TGCAGCTGTGTCGGGGGGAGAGTGACTGAAGCTTTCTTT. Its protein is CSCVGGRVTEAFF.

At least ten counts were recorded for this clone. This rearrangement joins TRBV2 to TRBJ1-2; TRBD1 matches at 10 bases. The CDR3 extends over 15 amino acids. The germline CDR1 and CDR2 sequences are SNHLY and FYNNEI. Germline trimming cut 6 bases from V and 4 bases from J; bases unmatched to any gene: 8. The CDR3 bases are TGTGCCAGCAGCGCCGGGACAGGGGCCCTCTATGGCTACACCTTC. It codes for CASSAGTGALYGYTF.

Written as DNA, the CDR3 is TGTGCCAGTAGTATAGCTCCATCGGGGGTTAGGAGCACTGAAGCTTTCTTT. Residues: CASSIAPSGVRSTEAFF. This chain connects TRBV19 to TRBJ1-1; tentative D call: TRBD1 (5 bases). CDR3 length equals 17 residues. V was trimmed by 1 base and J by 4 bases, leaving 19 bases between them. Germline CDR1 LNHDA, CDR2 SQIVND (reference sequence).